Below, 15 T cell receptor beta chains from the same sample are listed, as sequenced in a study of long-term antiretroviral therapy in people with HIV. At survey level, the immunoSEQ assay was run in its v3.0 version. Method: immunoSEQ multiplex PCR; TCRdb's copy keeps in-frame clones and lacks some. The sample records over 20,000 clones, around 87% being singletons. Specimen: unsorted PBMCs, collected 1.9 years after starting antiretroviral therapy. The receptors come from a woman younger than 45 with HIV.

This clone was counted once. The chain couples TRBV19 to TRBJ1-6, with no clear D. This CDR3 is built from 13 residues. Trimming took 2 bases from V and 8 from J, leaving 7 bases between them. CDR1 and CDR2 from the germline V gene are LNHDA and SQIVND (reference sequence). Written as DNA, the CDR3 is TGTGCCAGTAGTATAATTTCGGATTCACCCCTCCACTTT. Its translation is CASSIISDSPLHF.

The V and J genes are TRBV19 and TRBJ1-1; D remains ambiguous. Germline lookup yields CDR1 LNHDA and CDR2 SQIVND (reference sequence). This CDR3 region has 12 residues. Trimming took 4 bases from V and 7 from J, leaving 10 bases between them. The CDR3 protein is CASSRRTGEAFF. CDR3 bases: TGTGCCAGTAGTAGGAGAACGGGTGAAGCTTTCTTT.

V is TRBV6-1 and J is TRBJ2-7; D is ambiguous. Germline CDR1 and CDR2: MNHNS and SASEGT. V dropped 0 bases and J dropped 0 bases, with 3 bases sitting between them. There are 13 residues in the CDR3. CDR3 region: CASSEAVSYEQYV. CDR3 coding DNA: TGTGCCAGCAGTGAAGCTGTCTCCTACGAGCAGTACGTC.

The CDR3 protein is CASSLDMNTEAFF. CDR3 coding DNA: TGTGCCAGCAGCTTAGACATGAACACTGAAGCTTTCTTT. The rearrangement uses TRBV7-3 and TRBJ1-1, with D uncertain. This CDR3 has 13 amino acids. Per germline, CDR1 SGHTA and CDR2 FQGTGA. V was clipped by 2 bases and J by 0 bases, with 4 bases between them. Variable domain in full (rest from reference TRBV7-3 and TRBJ1-1): GAGVSQTPSNKVTEKGKYVELRCDPISGHTALYWYRQSLGQGPEFLIYFQGTGAADDSGLPNDRFFAVRPEGSVSTLKIQRTERGDSAVYLCASSLDMNTEAFFGQGTRLTVV.

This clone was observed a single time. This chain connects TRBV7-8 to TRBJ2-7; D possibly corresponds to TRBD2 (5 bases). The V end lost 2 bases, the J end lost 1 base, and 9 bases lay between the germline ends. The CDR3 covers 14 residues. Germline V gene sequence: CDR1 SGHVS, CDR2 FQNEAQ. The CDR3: CASSLSRGSYEQYF. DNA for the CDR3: TGTGCCAGCAGCTTATCGCGCGGGTCCTACGAGCAGTACTTC.

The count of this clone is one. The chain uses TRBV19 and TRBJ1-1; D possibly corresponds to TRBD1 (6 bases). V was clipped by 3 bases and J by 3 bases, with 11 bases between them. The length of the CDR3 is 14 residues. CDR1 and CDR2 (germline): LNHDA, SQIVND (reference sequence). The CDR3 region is CASSIGGVHTEAFF. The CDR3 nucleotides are TGTGCCAGTAGTATCGGGGGCGTTCACACTGAAGCTTTCTTT.

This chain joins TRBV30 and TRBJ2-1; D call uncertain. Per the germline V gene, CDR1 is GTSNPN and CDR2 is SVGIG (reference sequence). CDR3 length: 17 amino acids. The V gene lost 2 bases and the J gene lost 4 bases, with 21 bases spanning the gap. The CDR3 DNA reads TGTGCCTGGAGTAGCCTCCGAAGGATCCGCCCTTACAATGAGCAGTTCTTC. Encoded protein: CAWSSLRRIRPYNEQFF.

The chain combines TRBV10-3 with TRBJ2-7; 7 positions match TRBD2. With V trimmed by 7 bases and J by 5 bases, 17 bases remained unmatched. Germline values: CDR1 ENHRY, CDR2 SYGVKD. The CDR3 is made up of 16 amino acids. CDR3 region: CAITAVAGGGFHEQYF. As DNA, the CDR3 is TGTGCCATCACTGCGGTAGCGGGCGGCGGCTTCCACGAGCAGTACTTC.

The DNA for the CDR3 is TGTGCCAGTAGTACCCCCCTCAGTGGTACTTCACCCCTCCACTTT. Its protein product is CASSTPLSGTSPLHF. The V gene is TRBV19, the J gene TRBJ1-6, with D uncertain. The CDR3 loop spans 15 amino acids. Trimming removed 4 bases from V and 9 bases from J, with 16 bases in between. The germline V gene has CDR1 LNHDA and CDR2 SQIVND (reference sequence).

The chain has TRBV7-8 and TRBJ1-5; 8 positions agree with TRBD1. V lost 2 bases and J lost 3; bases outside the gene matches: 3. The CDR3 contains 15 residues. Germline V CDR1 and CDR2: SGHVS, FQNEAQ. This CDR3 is CASSLLDRDNQPQHF. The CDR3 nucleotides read TGTGCCAGCAGCTTATTGGACAGGGACAATCAGCCCCAGCATTTT. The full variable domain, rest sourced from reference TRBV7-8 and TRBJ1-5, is GAGVSQSPRYKVAKRGQDVALRCDPISGHVSLFWYQQALGQGPEFLTYFQNEAQLDKSGLPSDRFFAERPEGSVSTLKIQRTQQEDSAVYLCASSLLDRDNQPQHFGDGTRLSIL.

DNA of the CDR3: TGTGCCAGCAGTCCCTGGACAGGCCAAAACATTCAGTACTTC. Its translation: CASSPWTGQNIQYF. The chain combines TRBV27 with TRBJ2-4; 7 nucleotides line up with TRBD1. The CDR3 runs to 14 residues. V was clipped by 5 bases and J by 5 bases; unmatched bases: 6. Germline lookup yields CDR1 MNHEY and CDR2 SMNVEV (reference sequence).

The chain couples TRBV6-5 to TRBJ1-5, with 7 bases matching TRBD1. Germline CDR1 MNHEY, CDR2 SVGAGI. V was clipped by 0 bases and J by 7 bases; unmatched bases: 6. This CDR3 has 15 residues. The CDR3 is CASSYSTGDGQPQHF. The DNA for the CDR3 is TGTGCCAGCAGTTACTCCACAGGGGATGGGCAGCCCCAGCATTTT.

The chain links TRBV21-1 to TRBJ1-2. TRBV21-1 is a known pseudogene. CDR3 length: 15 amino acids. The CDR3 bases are TGTGCCAGCAGCAAAATCTGTCTCTACACCTATGGCTACACCTTC. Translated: CASSKICLYTYGYTF.

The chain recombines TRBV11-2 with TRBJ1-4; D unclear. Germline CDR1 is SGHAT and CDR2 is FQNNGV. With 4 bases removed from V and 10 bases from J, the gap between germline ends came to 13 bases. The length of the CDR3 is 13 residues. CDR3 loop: CASSSESWGKLFF. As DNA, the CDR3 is TGTGCCAGCAGCTCGGAGAGCTGGGGAAAACTGTTTTTT.

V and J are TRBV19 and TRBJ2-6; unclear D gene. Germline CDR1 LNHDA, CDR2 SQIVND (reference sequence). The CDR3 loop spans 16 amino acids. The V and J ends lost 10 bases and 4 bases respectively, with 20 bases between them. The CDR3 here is CATTPSGIPGANVLTF. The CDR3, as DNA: TGTGCCACCACACCCTCGGGCATTCCGGGGGCCAACGTCCTGACTTTC.